The following is a TCR beta chain sequence with its context. This clonotype was observed a handful of times. No cognate antigen has been identified for it. No much larger clonotype is one base removed from it; base qualities were not supplied. The data stem from a study of T cell repertoires in cytomegalovirus infection (dated by TCRdb to the late 2010s). Concerning the study at large: Because public TCR beta signatures pointed to carriage of CMV infection together with the matching HLA type, the HLA type of each donor mattered for the analysis.

The reads were generated on an Illumina HiSeq 1500. Using fastp trimming at Q25 and MiXCR clonotype assembly, TCRdb reanalyzed the public sequencing data and kept in-frame beta chains. Each CDR3 protein appears once, grouped with its most common genes and DNA. This sample lists fewer than 550,000 distinct CDR3 sequences; roughly 30% were detected once. The biggest ten clones account for approximately 15% of the sample. CDR1 SGHKS and CDR2 YYEKEE are derived from the germline V gene (reference sequence). V loses 1 base of germline sequence and J loses 5 bases, and the interval between the two ends is 18 bases. The CDR3 runs 16 residues from the cysteine to the phenylalanine. Of the read, only the CDR3 DNA is kept; its 48 bases are in frame from base 1. General study outcomes and caveats: The ex vivo response was dominated by HLA-C-restricted CMV-specific TCR beta clonotypes, which also provided the single most frequent clonotype in two of eight donors. Carriers of CMV infection plus the relevant HLA type were discriminated by the cumulative frequency of public TCR beta family members in the study cohort and in an independent roughly 380-donor cohort.

This receptor was taken from a human donor in good health (CMV status not recorded). Some clones in this sample may be carry-over from other donors' samples. Sequences were obtained from PBMCs. The sequence is built from TRBV5-5 and TRBJ1-2; too little of a D gene remains to name it. The DNA is TGTGCCAGCAGCTTGCAGGAGGGCGGCCGATTATATGGCTACACCTTC. It translates as CASSLQEGGRLYGYTF.